The 16 T cell receptor beta chains listed next were all sequenced from one sample in a study of OX40 agonist ivuxolimab in advanced cancers. Clones were sequenced by immunoSEQ multiplex PCR, and TCRdb holds only the in-frame ones, with some missing. The sample has 50,000 to 70,000 clones, approximately 89% seen once. Here the sequenced sample was CD4+ or CD8+ T cells sorted from blood, taken in a trial of the OX40 agonist ivuxolimab. These receptors all come from an adult with an advanced solid tumor such as melanoma, head and neck, liver or kidney cancer.

This clone was observed a single time. The genes are TRBV5-3 and TRBJ1-1, with D uncertain. TRBV5-3 is sorted into the ORF group, with uncertain function. The germline V and J ends were trimmed by 0 bases and 7 bases, with 7 bases remaining between them. The CDR3 extends over 12 amino acids. CDR3 protein: CARSLVRVEAFF. The CDR3 DNA reads TGTGCCAGAAGCTTGGTGCGAGTTGAAGCTTTCTTT.

The chain uses TRBV18 and TRBJ1-5; the D is unclear. The CDR3 is made up of 14 amino acids. Germline-derived CDR1 and CDR2 are KGHSH and LQKENI. Trimming removed 2 bases at V and 2 bases at J, with 7 bases between. The CDR3 reads CASSPSHGNQPQHF. Here the CDR3 DNA reads TGTGCCAGCTCACCATCACACGGCAATCAGCCCCAGCATTTT.

The chain combines TRBV10-2 with TRBJ1-1, with TRBD1 as a possible D gene (5 bases). The CDR3 extends over 15 amino acids. Per the germline V gene, CDR1 is WSHSY and CDR2 is SAAADI. V lost 5 bases and J lost 7, with 20 bases in between. CDR3 region: CASSSTYTDGGEAFF. The CDR3 DNA follows: TGCGCCAGCAGTTCAACGTACACGGACGGGGGTGAAGCTTTCTTT.

This chain uses TRBV5-4 with TRBJ2-1; 7 nucleotides line up with TRBD1. Germline values: CDR1 SGHNT, CDR2 YYREEE (reference sequence). The CDR3 totals 15 residues. V gave up 0 bases and J gave up 1 base; unmatched junction bases: 1. CDR3 in amino acids: CASSLDRGSYNEQFF. The CDR3 DNA sequence: TGTGCCAGCAGCTTGGACAGGGGTTCCTACAATGAGCAGTTCTTC.

For this clone: This same CDR3 is encoded by further DNA sequences in the sample. The rearrangement joins TRBV25-1 to TRBJ1-4; D may be TRBD1 (6 bases). The CDR3 is made up of 15 amino acids. V was clipped by 4 bases and J by 4 bases, with 13 bases between them. Germline V gene data show CDR1 as MGHDK and CDR2 as SYGVNS. For the CDR3, the DNA is TGTGCCAGCAGTGCCCGGACAGACTATAATGAAAAACTGTTTTTT. Translation: CASSARTDYNEKLFF.

The J gene is TRBJ2-7, the V gene TRBV5-8, with 11 bases that match TRBD1. Unmatched junction bases numbered 2, after V lost 3 bases and J lost 12 bases. Germline CDR1 reads SGHTS; CDR2 reads YDEGEE. The length of the CDR3 is 11 residues. The CDR3 region has the DNA TGTGCCAGCAGCTCCGGGACAGGGGGGTACTTC. Translating it yields CASSSGTGGYF.

The J gene is TRBJ1-2, the V gene TRBV14; D is perhaps TRBD1 (5 bases). CDR1 is SGHDN, CDR2 FVKESK, per germline. The length of the CDR3 is 13 residues. V dropped 4 bases and J dropped 3 bases, with 9 bases sitting between them. CDR3 nucleotides: TGTGCCAGCAGCCCTCAGGGAGACTATGGCTACACCTTC. It codes for CASSPQGDYGYTF.

The J gene is TRBJ2-7, the V gene TRBV5-1, with TRBD1 identical over 8 bases. The CDR3 is 15 amino acids. The V and J ends lost 0 bases and 5 bases, in that order; junction bases with no gene match: 7. From germline, CDR1 is SGHRS and CDR2 YFSETQ. The CDR3 spells CASSLDRGALDEQYF. CDR3 DNA: TGCGCCAGCAGCTTGGACAGGGGGGCGCTCGACGAGCAGTACTTC.

This clone was counted a single time. This rearrangement joins TRBV6-6 to TRBJ1-1; 8 positions agree with TRBD1. After removal of 6 bases from V and 1 base from J, the junction contained 4 bases not matched to a gene. Germline assignment: CDR1 MNHNY and CDR2 SVGAGI (reference sequence). This CDR3 region has 14 residues. CDR3 sequence: CASSTGQENTEAFF. DNA for the CDR3: TGTGCCAGCAGCACGGGACAGGAGAACACTGAAGCTTTCTTT.

V gene TRBV7-8 combines with J gene TRBJ2-7, with 10 bases identical to TRBD2. CDR3 size: 17 residues. J was trimmed by 5 bases and V by 5 bases; bases with no gene match: 15. Germline CDR1 SGHVS, CDR2 FQNEAQ. The CDR3: CASSTATPSGRAHEQYF. In DNA, the CDR3 is TGTGCCAGCAGCACGGCAACCCCTAGCGGGAGAGCCCACGAGCAGTACTTC.

V is TRBV7-6 and J is TRBJ1-4, with 10 bases aligning to TRBD1. Germline lookup yields CDR1 SGHVS and CDR2 FNYEAQ. Unmatched junction bases numbered 6, after V lost 4 bases and J lost 4 bases. The CDR3 totals 16 residues. CDR3 sequence: CASSSQGQGNNEKLFF. In nucleotides, the CDR3 is TGTGCCAGCAGCTCCCAGGGACAGGGGAATAATGAAAAACTGTTTTTT.

This chain joins TRBV10-2 and TRBJ1-1; 7 bases are shared with TRBD1. There are 14 residues in the CDR3. The trim removed 1 base at V and 1 base at J, leaving 0 bases unmatched. CDR1 is WSHSY and CDR2 is SAAADI in the germline V gene. The CDR3: CASSEWDRNTEAFF. In nucleotides, the CDR3 is TGCGCCAGCAGTGAGTGGGACAGGAACACTGAAGCTTTCTTT.

This clone is a singleton in its sample. The V gene is TRBV27, the J gene TRBJ2-4; TRBD2 matches 11 bases. J was trimmed by 0 bases and V by 10 bases; bases with no gene match: 23. Per the germline V gene, CDR1 is MNHEY and CDR2 is SMNVEV (reference sequence). The CDR3 has 21 residues. CDR3 residues: CATEMGTIGLAGSLAKNIQYF. The CDR3 DNA reads as TGTGCCACTGAAATGGGGACCATAGGACTAGCGGGTTCCCTAGCCAAAAACATTCAGTACTTC.

This clone was found once. The gene calls are TRBV7-9 and TRBJ1-1; D is unresolved. Trimming took off 3 bases at V and 5 bases at J, with 10 bases between the two ends. Germline assignment: CDR1 SEHNR and CDR2 FQNEAQ (reference sequence). This CDR3 spans 13 amino acids. The CDR3 nucleotides read TGTGCCAGCAGCTTTCAGAAACGGACTGAAGCTTTCTTT. Translating it yields CASSFQKRTEAFF.

The chain uses TRBV5-5 and TRBJ2-7; D gene ambiguous. V lost 4 bases, J lost 0 bases, and 11 bases lay in between. Germline V lookup: CDR1 SGHKS, CDR2 YYEKEE (reference sequence). The CDR3 has 14 residues. The CDR3 sequence is CASSPLSSSYEQYF. Here the CDR3 DNA reads TGTGCCAGCAGCCCGCTCTCGAGCTCCTACGAGCAGTACTTC.

This chain's CDR3 is CASSYDDRGLGDTQYF. The CDR3 DNA follows: TGTGCCAGCAGTTACGACGACAGGGGGCTCGGAGATACGCAGTATTTT. The chain uses TRBV6-5 and TRBJ2-3; 10 positions match TRBD1. Trimming took 2 bases from V and 5 from J; bases not matched to a gene: 7. The CDR3 is 16 amino acids. Germline values: CDR1 MNHEY, CDR2 SVGAGI.